This T cell receptor beta chain stems from a study of cytomegalovirus exposure and HLA in healthy donors. About the study: Of all 400 or so donors who were genotyped, 75% to 85% belonged to the Caucasian-associated ancestry cluster.

13 Jbeta primers and 60 Vbeta primers were used for the PCR. Sequenced by immunoSEQ multiplex PCR; TCRdb stores in-frame clones only, minus some. The sample has roughly 130,000 clones, around 74% seen once; the top ten hold about 6%. Germline values: CDR1 LGHNA, CDR2 YSLEER. This CDR3 spans 14 amino acids. V lost 5 bases and J lost 3, with 13 bases in between. The chain links TRBV4-3 to TRBJ1-2; no clear D gene. The specimen sequenced was PBMCs. This clonotype was obtained from a woman in her forties or fifties in good health and CMV-seropositive. The CDR3 DNA reads TGCGCCAGCAGCGAAGGTGAACGAGACTATGGCTACACCTTC. Protein sequence: CASSEGERDYGYTF.